The present T cell receptor beta chain was sequenced within a study of OX40 agonist ivuxolimab in advanced cancers. Comments on this clone: Its specificity is not known.

Study-wide results and limits: Relative to CD4+ cells, CD8+ T cells on average had more expanded clones.

TCRdb's copy holds only in-frame clones and misses some; the assay was immunoSEQ multiplex PCR. The sample consists of over 55,000 clones, approximately 93% of them appearing once. The CDR3 has 15 residues. J gave up 5 bases and V 2 bases, and 5 bases lay outside the gene matches. Germline lookup yields CDR1 SEHNR and CDR2 FQNEAQ (reference sequence). The receptor was derived from an adult with an advanced solid tumor such as melanoma, head and neck, liver or kidney cancer. The specimen comprised CD4+ or CD8+ T cells sorted from blood, sampled in a trial of the OX40 agonist ivuxolimab. The rearrangement links TRBV7-9 to TRBJ1-1; 10 bases are shared with TRBD1. For the CDR3, the DNA is TGTGCCAGCAGCTTACCCGACAGGGGGCTTACTGAAGCTTTCTTT. This encodes CASSLPDRGLTEAFF.